The subject of this entry is one T cell receptor (beta chain). The entry originates in a study of blood T cell repertoires in COVID-19. Across the study: Researchers got acute and convalescent COVID-19 samples from the United States, Italy and Spain. Sources were T cells, B-cell-depleted T cells, or PBMCs; the material itself was cDNA or gDNA.

Enrollees, roughly 18 to 95 years old, lived in fewer than 25 US areas. Membership in each cohort depended on participant-reported clinical history. Assay: immunoSEQ multiplex PCR; the TCRdb copy retains only in-frame clones and omits some. There are under 300,000 clones in the sample; about 90% occur only once, and about 3.3% lies in the top ten. Germline CDR1 SEHNR, CDR2 FQNEAQ (reference sequence). CDR3 length equals 12 residues. Losses at the gene ends were 5 bases for V and 4 bases for J; bases not matched to a gene: 2. The rearrangement joins TRBV7-9 to TRBJ2-7; TRBD1 agrees at 7 bases. This receptor was taken from a woman aged 40 to 50 with acute COVID-19. The sample comprised PBMCs or T cells enriched from blood (not recorded which). The CDR3 DNA sequence: TGTGCCAGCAGCACGACAGGGTACGAGCAGTACTTC. Its translation: CASSTTGYEQYF.